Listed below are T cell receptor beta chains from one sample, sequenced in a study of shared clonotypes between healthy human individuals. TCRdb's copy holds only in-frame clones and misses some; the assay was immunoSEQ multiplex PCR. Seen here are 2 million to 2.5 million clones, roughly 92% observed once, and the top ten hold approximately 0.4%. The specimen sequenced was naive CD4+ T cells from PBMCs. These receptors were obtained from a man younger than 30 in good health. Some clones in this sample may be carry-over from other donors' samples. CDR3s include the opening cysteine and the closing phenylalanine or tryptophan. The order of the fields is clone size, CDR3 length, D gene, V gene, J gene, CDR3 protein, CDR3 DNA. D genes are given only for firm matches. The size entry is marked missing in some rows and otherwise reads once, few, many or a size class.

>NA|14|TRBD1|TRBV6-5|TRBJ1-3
CASSGDRSGNTIYF
TGTGCCAGCTCCGGGGACAGATCTGGAAACACCATATATTTT
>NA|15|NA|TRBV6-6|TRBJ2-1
CASSYGLSLYNEQFF
TGTGCCAGCAGTTACGGGCTTTCACTATACAATGAGCAGTTCTTC
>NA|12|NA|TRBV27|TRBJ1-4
CASSQGNEKLFF
TGTGCCAGCAGTCAGGGGAATGAAAAACTGTTTTTT
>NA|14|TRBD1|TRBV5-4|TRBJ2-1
CASSPGQGYNEQFF
TGTGCCAGCAGCCCAGGACAGGGCTACAATGAGCAGTTCTTC
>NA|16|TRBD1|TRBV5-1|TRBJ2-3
CASSFAGTGSADTQYF
TGCGCCAGCAGCTTCGCCGGGACAGGGTCTGCAGATACGCAGTATTTT
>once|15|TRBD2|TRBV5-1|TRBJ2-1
CASSLESGRANEQFF
TGCGCCAGCAGCTTGGAGAGCGGGAGGGCCAATGAGCAGTTCTTC
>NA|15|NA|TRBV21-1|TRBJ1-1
CASSEDRGRTPRAFF
TGTGCCAGCAGCGAAGACAGGGGGCGAACCCCTCGGGCTTTCTTT
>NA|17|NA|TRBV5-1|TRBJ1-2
CASSSTGGWAGDYGYTF
TGCGCCAGCAGCTCTACTGGGGGCTGGGCGGGGGACTATGGCTACACCTTC
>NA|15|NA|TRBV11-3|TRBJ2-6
CASSVASSGANVLTF
TGTGCCAGCAGCGTCGCCAGCTCTGGGGCCAACGTCCTGACTTTC
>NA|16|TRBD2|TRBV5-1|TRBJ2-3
CASSPGLASSTDTQYF
TGCGCCAGCAGCCCGGGACTAGCGTCTAGCACAGATACGCAGTATTTT
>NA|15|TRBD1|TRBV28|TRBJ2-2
CASLTRGTNTGELFF
TGTGCCAGCTTAACCAGGGGGACGAACACCGGGGAGCTGTTTTTT
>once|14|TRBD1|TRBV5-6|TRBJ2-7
CASRQTGTGGEQYF
TGTGCCAGCAGACAGACGGGGACAGGGGGTGAGCAGTACTTC
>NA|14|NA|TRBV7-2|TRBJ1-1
CASSLVQGRTEAFF
TGTGCCAGCAGCTTAGTACAGGGTAGAACTGAAGCTTTCTTT
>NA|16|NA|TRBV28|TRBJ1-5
CASSLPRADQYQPQHF
TGTGCCAGCAGTCTCCCCCGCGCCGACCAGTATCAGCCCCAGCATTTT
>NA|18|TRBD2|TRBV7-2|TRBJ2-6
CASSRLAGGPSGANVLTF
TGTGCCAGCAGCCGACTAGCGGGAGGGCCCTCTGGGGCCAACGTCCTGACTTTC
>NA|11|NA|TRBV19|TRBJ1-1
CASLTITEAFF
TGTGCCAGCCTGACCATCACTGAAGCTTTCTTT
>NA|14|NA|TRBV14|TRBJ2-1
CASGTGSGIDEQFF
TGTGCCAGCGGTACCGGGAGCGGTATAGATGAGCAGTTCTTC
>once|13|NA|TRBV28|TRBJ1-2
CASSTLWARAYTF
TGTGCCAGCAGCACCTTGTGGGCAAGGGCCTACACCTTC
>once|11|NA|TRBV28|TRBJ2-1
CATTGEQVEFF
TGTGCCACCACTGGAGAACAGGTGGAGTTCTTC
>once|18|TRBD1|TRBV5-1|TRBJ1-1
CASSSPPGQMDMNTEAFF
TGCGCCAGCAGCTCTCCCCCGGGACAGATGGACATGAACACTGAAGCTTTCTTT
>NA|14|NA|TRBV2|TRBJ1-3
CASRSGVSGNTIYF
TGTGCCAGCAGGTCAGGGGTCTCTGGAAACACCATATATTTT
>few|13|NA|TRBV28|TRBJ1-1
CASGGTMNTEAFF
TGTGCCAGCGGGGGGACTATGAACACTGAAGCTTTCTTT
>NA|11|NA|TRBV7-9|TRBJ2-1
CASTVGGEQFF
TGTGCCAGCACGGTGGGAGGAGAGCAGTTCTTC
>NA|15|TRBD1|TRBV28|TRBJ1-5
CASSPGTGINQPQHF
TGTGCCAGCAGTCCCGGGACAGGGATTAATCAGCCCCAGCATTTT
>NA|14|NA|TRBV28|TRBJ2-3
CACQARGSTDTQYF
TGTGCCTGCCAAGCCCGGGGTTCCACAGATACGCAGTATTTT
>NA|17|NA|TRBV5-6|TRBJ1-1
CASSPQTKGRANTEAFF
TGTGCCAGCAGCCCTCAAACGAAGGGACGGGCGAACACTGAAGCTTTCTTT
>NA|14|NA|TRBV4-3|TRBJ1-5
CASSPQFGGQPQHF
TGCGCCAGCAGCCCCCAGTTTGGGGGTCAGCCCCAGCATTTT
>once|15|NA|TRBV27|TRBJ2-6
CASSRGPALANVLTF
TGTGCCAGCAGCCGCGGTCCTGCTTTGGCCAACGTCCTGACTTTC
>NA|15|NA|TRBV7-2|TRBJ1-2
CASSLDFSGNYGYTF
TGTGCCAGCAGCTTAGATTTCTCAGGGAACTATGGCTACACCTTC
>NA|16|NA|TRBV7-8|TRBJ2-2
CASSLLYGQPTGELFF
TGTGCCAGCAGCTTATTATACGGACAGCCCACCGGGGAGCTGTTTTTT
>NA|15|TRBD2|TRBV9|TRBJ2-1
CASSVDSGDYNEQFF
TGTGCCAGCAGCGTAGACAGCGGGGATTACAATGAGCAGTTCTTC
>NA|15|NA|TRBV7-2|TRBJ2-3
CASSLAGVGSDTQYF
TGTGCCAGCAGCTTAGCGGGAGTGGGGTCAGATACGCAGTATTTT
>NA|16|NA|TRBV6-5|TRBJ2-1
CASSSPTGSSYNEQFF
TGTGCCAGCAGTTCACCTACTGGCAGCTCCTACAATGAGCAGTTCTTC
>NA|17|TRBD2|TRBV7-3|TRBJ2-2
CASSSRTSGRATGELFF
TGTGCCAGCAGCTCTAGGACTAGCGGGAGGGCCACCGGGGAGCTGTTTTTT
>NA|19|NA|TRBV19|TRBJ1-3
CASSTRRITPPLSGNTIYF
TGTGCCAGTAGTACTCGACGGATTACACCTCCGCTCTCTGGAAACACCATATATTTT
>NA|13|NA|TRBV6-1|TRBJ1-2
CASSDRGGYGYTF
TGTGCCAGCAGTGATAGGGGGGGCTATGGCTACACCTTC
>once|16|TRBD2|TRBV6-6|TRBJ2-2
CASSKTSGRAGGELFF
TGTGCCAGCAGTAAGACTAGCGGGAGGGCCGGCGGGGAGCTGTTTTTT
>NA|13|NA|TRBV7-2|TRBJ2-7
CASSLHRGYEQYF
TGTGCCAGCAGCTTACACCGGGGGTACGAGCAGTACTTC
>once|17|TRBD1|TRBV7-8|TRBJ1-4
CASSLTIRQGPSEKLFF
TGTGCCAGCAGCCTAACAATAAGACAGGGGCCAAGTGAAAAACTGTTTTTT
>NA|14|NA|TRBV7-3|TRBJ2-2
CASSRDFNTGELFF
TGTGCCAGCAGCCGGGACTTCAACACCGGGGAGCTGTTTTTT
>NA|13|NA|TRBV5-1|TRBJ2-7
CASSRDSSTEQYF
TGCGCCAGCAGTCGGGACTCCTCTACCGAGCAGTACTTC
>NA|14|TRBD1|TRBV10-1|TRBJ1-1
CASSFNRGLDEAFF
TGCGCCAGCAGTTTCAACAGGGGGCTCGATGAAGCTTTCTTT
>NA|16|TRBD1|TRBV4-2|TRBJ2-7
CASSQDNRQGEYEQYF
TGTGCCAGCAGCCAAGATAATCGACAGGGAGAGTACGAGCAGTACTTC
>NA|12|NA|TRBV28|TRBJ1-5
CASSSPLRPQHF
TGTGCCAGCAGTTCGCCTCTGCGGCCCCAGCATTTT
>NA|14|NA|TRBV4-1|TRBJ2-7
CASSQEVRSYEQYF
TGCGCCAGCAGCCAAGAAGTGAGGTCCTACGAGCAGTACTTC
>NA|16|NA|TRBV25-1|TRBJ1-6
CASSESITGRNSPLHF
TGTGCCAGCAGTGAATCAATAACAGGCAGAAATTCACCCCTCCACTTT
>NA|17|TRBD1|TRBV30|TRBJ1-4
CAWSGGGHDATNEKLFF
TGTGCCTGGAGTGGAGGGGGCCATGATGCAACTAATGAAAAACTGTTTTTT
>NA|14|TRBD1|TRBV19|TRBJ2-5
CASSLPGTGQTQYF
TGTGCCAGTAGTCTTCCGGGGACAGGGCAGACCCAGTACTTC